A selection of T cell receptor beta chains follows, all from one sample in a study of CD8+ T cells in alopecia areata. Using immunoSEQ multiplex PCR, the repertoire was profiled, and TCRdb retains in-frame clones only, with some absent. There are 110,000 or so clones in the sample; roughly 55% occur only once, and 23% lies in the top ten. Sequencing was done on a sample of NKG2D-low CD8+ T cells sorted from blood. These receptors originate from a human donor with alopecia areata. Both conserved end residues are part of each CDR3. The D gene is left open where the match is weak. For some rows the clone size is stated as once, few or many, or as a class when expanded; others skip it.

.,TRBJ2-1,TRBV27,TRBD2,CASSLRGTSGIGNEQFF,TGTGCCAGCAGCCTAAGGGGGACTAGCGGGATAGGAAATGAGCAGTTCTTC
.,TRBJ2-3,TRBV15,TRBD1,CATSRGTGTLSETQYF,TGTGCCACCAGCAGGGGGACAGGGACACTGAGTGAAACGCAGTATTTT
once,TRBJ2-5,TRBV11-2,.,CASSLLWTDQETQYF,TGTGCCAGCAGCCTGCTATGGACGGATCAAGAGACCCAGTACTTC
.,TRBJ1-2,TRBV30,TRBD1,CAWSGWTGPGYTF,TGTGCCTGGAGTGGATGGACAGGGCCGGGCTACACCTTC
.,TRBJ2-3,TRBV9,.,CASSVGQTDTQYF,TGTGCCAGCAGCGTAGGGCAGACAGATACGCAGTATTTT
few,TRBJ2-7,TRBV7-8,.,CASSLKFKFDFPYEQYF,TGTGCCAGCAGCTTAAAGTTTAAGTTTGATTTCCCCTACGAGCAGTACTTC
.,TRBJ2-7,TRBV9,.,CASGSGSRFPYEQYF,TGTGCCAGCGGATCGGGTTCCAGATTTCCCTACGAGCAGTACTTC
.,TRBJ2-7,TRBV5-1,.,CASSPGVAYEQYF,TGCGCCAGCAGCCCCGGTGTCGCCTACGAGCAGTACTTC
.,TRBJ2-7,TRBV19,.,CASSFRGYEQYF,TGTGCCAGTAGTTTTAGGGGGTACGAGCAGTACTTC
.,TRBJ2-7,TRBV9,.,CASSGCRRTRGCEQYF,TGTGCCAGCAGCGGGTGCAGGCGAACGAGAGGTTGCGAGCAGTACTTC
.,TRBJ2-5,TRBV19,.,CASSPGGETQYF,TGTGCCAGTAGTCCAGGTGGAGAGACCCAGTACTTC
few,TRBJ2-1,TRBV7-9,TRBD1,CASSPGQGIDEQFF,TGTGCCAGCAGCCCCGGACAGGGTATCGATGAGCAGTTCTTC
.,TRBJ1-1,TRBV5-6,TRBD1,CASGTGADTEAFF,TGTGCCAGCGGCACAGGGGCGGACACTGAAGCTTTCTTT
.,TRBJ2-7,TRBV2,TRBD2,CASQLGVAGIYEQYF,TGTGCCAGCCAGTTGGGGGTAGCGGGGATCTACGAGCAGTACTTC
.,TRBJ2-2,TRBV7-9,.,CASSWNSNTGELFF,TGTGCCAGCAGCTGGAACTCGAACACCGGGGAGCTGTTTTTT
few,TRBJ2-5,TRBV14,.,CASSQEIRGETQYF,TGTGCCAGCAGCCAAGAGATCCGGGGAGAGACCCAGTACTTC
few,TRBJ1-1,TRBV28,.,CASSLSGRYTEAFF,TGTGCCAGCAGTTTAAGCGGTCGGTACACTGAAGCTTTCTTT
.,TRBJ2-2,TRBV2,.,CASSGTTNTGELFF,TGTGCCAGCAGTGGGACCACGAACACCGGGGAGCTGTTTTTT
.,TRBJ2-3,TRBV4-1,.,CASSQVSGREADTQYF,TGTGCCAGCAGCCAAGTCAGTGGCAGGGAGGCAGATACGCAGTATTTT
.,TRBJ2-2,TRBV4-2,.,CASSQEVPTGELFF,TGTGCCAGCAGCCAAGAAGTCCCCACCGGGGAGCTGTTTTTT
.,TRBJ2-2,TRBV29-1,TRBD2,CSVRGDFTGELFF,TGCAGCGTCCGGGGGGATTTCACCGGGGAGCTGTTTTTT
.,TRBJ2-7,TRBV19,.,CASSIAGTSYEQYF,TGTGCCAGTAGTATCGCAGGGACCTCCTACGAGCAGTACTTC
few,TRBJ2-5,TRBV7-9,.,CASSSGKGSQETQYF,TGTGCCAGCAGCTCGGGGAAGGGGTCCCAAGAGACCCAGTACTTC
.,TRBJ1-1,TRBV27,.,CASSLGMGTEAFF,TGTGCCAGCAGTTTAGGGATGGGGACTGAAGCTTTCTTT
.,TRBJ1-5,TRBV27,.,CASSGGGQPQHF,TGTGCCAGCAGTGGAGGGGGTCAGCCCCAGCATTTT
.,TRBJ2-5,TRBV6-5,.,CASSYGATQETQYF,TGTGCCAGCAGTTATGGGGCTACACAAGAGACCCAGTACTTC
.,TRBJ2-7,TRBV5-6,TRBD2,CASSEAGLVGYEQYF,TGTGCCAGCAGCGAAGCGGGACTAGTCGGCTACGAGCAGTACTTC
.,TRBJ2-7,TRBV5-4,.,CASSLGPEQYF,TGTGCCAGCAGCTTGGGTCCTGAGCAGTACTTC
.,TRBJ2-1,TRBV15,TRBD2,CATSDIGTSSYNEQFF,TGTGCCACCAGCGACATCGGGACTAGTTCCTACAATGAGCAGTTCTTC
.,TRBJ2-2,TRBV27,.,CASSLSLIGELFF,TGTGCCAGCAGTTTATCCCTCATCGGGGAGCTGTTTTTT
.,TRBJ1-1,TRBV6-5,TRBD1,CASSYGQENTEAFF,TGTGCCAGCAGTTATGGACAGGAGAACACTGAAGCTTTCTTT
.,TRBJ2-7,TRBV27,.,CASSSDYEQYF,TGTGCCAGCAGTTCCGACTACGAGCAGTACTTC